One T cell receptor beta chain is described in this entry. The data belong to a study of blood T cells in healthy people across ages. CDR3 length: 12 residues. V was clipped by 8 bases and J by 13 bases, with 18 bases between them. With a J-beta primer mix and a sample-barcoded 5' primer, a second PCR ran about 7 to 12 cycles. TCRdb redid the calling of the 5' RACE reads with MiXCR, one entry per CDR3 protein. In the table there are 650,000 to 1,000,000 distinct CDR3 sequences, 35% to 50% of which are singletons. Healthy Caucasian individuals from Russia aged about 6 to 100 were enrolled as donors. Material: blood. This chain joins TRBV12-3 or TRBV12-4 and TRBJ1-5; D gene ambiguous. This clonotype was obtained from a man older than 75 in good health. DNA for the CDR3: TGTGCCAGCGGACTCGAAGTGGGAACTCAGCATTTT. This sequence encodes CASGLEVGTQHF.